These T cell receptor beta chains were read from a single sample in a study of neurological immune-mediated disorders. TCRdb reprocessed the 5' RACE reads with MiXCR, giving one entry per CDR3 protein. This table holds about 55,000 distinct CDR3 sequences, roughly 3.5% found once. The sample comprised PBMCs. The source of these receptors is a man aged 25 to 45 with multiple sclerosis. Both conserved end residues are part of each CDR3. A D gene is named only where the DNA matches it firmly. Rows may omit the clone size; those that give it use once, few, many or a size class.

TRBD2 TRBJ2-7 many TRBV2 CASSAGLAGGYEQYF TGTGCCAGCAGCGCTGGACTAGCGGGGGGCTACGAGCAGTACTTC
. TRBJ1-1 many TRBV29-1 CSAGRTEAFF TGCAGCGCTGGGAGGACTGAAGCTTTCTTT
. TRBJ2-1 many TRBV7-9 CASSLVGVNEQFF TGTGCCAGCAGCTTAGTAGGGGTGAATGAGCAGTTCTTC
. TRBJ2-7 . TRBV18 CASSPTSDVFYEQYF TGTGCCAGCTCACCGACTAGTGATGTCTTTTACGAGCAGTACTTC
TRBD1 TRBJ1-2 many TRBV29-1 CSVSGGEKRANYGYTF TGCAGCGTTTCAGGGGGCGAGAAACGAGCAAACTATGGCTACACCTTC
. TRBJ2-1 many TRBV7-2 CASSLGPGEFF TGTGCCAGCAGCTTAGGCCCGGGGGAGTTCTTC
. TRBJ1-5 many TRBV6-5 CASRQNRGLNQPQHF TGTGCCAGCAGGCAAAATAGGGGACTGAATCAGCCCCAGCATTTT
TRBD1 TRBJ2-3 many TRBV20-1 CSARDPSGTGWADTQYF TGCAGTGCTAGAGACCCGTCCGGGACAGGCTGGGCAGATACGCAGTATTTT
TRBD2 TRBJ2-3 many TRBV12-3/TRBV12-4 CASWTSGRWGTDTQYF TGTGCCAGCTGGACTAGCGGGAGGTGGGGGACAGATACGCAGTATTTT
TRBD1 TRBJ2-3 many TRBV5-1 CASSLGQVADTQYF TGCGCCAGCAGCCTGGGACAGGTGGCAGATACGCAGTATTTT
. TRBJ2-3 . TRBV24-1 CATSAKRATVDTQYF TGTGCCACCAGTGCTAAGAGGGCCACTGTAGATACGCAGTATTTT
. TRBJ1-2 many TRBV20-1 CSAYDSGRITYGYTF TGCAGTGCGTACGACTCGGGACGGATCACCTATGGCTACACCTTC
. TRBJ2-7 many TRBV20-1 CSALDERSSYEQYF TGCAGTGCTTTAGACGAAAGGAGCTCCTACGAGCAGTACTTC
. TRBJ1-1 many TRBV7-9 CASSPTDVYTEAFF TGTGCCAGCAGCCCCACCGACGTGTACACTGAAGCTTTCTTT
. TRBJ1-2 many TRBV20-1 CSARLPGADYGYTF TGCAGTGCTAGACTCCCGGGGGCGGACTATGGCTACACCTTC
TRBD2 TRBJ2-1 many TRBV5-1 CASSLVVGGNEQFF TGCGCCAGCAGCTTGGTCGTGGGGGGGAATGAGCAGTTCTTC
TRBD1 TRBJ1-6 many TRBV20-1 CSARGQTGAYNSPLHF TGCAGTGCTAGAGGCCAGACAGGGGCGTATAATTCACCCCTCCACTTT
. TRBJ2-1 many TRBV20-1 CSAKDYQETNEQFF TGCAGTGCCAAGGACTACCAAGAGACCAATGAGCAGTTCTTC
. TRBJ1-3 many TRBV12-3/TRBV12-4 CASSLPGNSGNTIYF TGTGCCAGCAGTTTACCCGGGAACTCTGGAAACACCATATATTTT
. TRBJ2-5 . TRBV9 CASGQDPGETQYF TGTGCCAGCGGGCAGGACCCTGGAGAGACCCAGTACTTC
. TRBJ1-2 many TRBV9 CASSVSVQANYGYTF TGTGCCAGCAGCGTAAGTGTGCAGGCCAACTATGGCTACACCTTC
TRBD1 TRBJ1-1 many TRBV11-1 CASSLAGTANTEAFF TGTGCCAGCAGCTTAGCAGGGACAGCGAACACTGAAGCTTTCTTT
. TRBJ2-2 many TRBV5-1 CASSRDISTGELFF TGCGCCAGCAGCCGCGATATTAGCACCGGGGAGCTGTTTTTT
. TRBJ2-4 many TRBV11-2 CASSSQGAKNIQYF TGTGCCAGCAGCTCCCAGGGGGCCAAAAACATTCAGTACTTC
. TRBJ2-2 many TRBV20-1 CSARSGVAENTGELFF TGCAGTGCTAGGTCAGGGGTCGCAGAGAACACCGGGGAGCTGTTTTTT
TRBD2 TRBJ2-7 . TRBV7-6 CASSGLAGASSYEQYF TGTGCCAGCAGCGGACTAGCGGGAGCCTCCTCCTACGAGCAGTACTTC
TRBD2 TRBJ2-1 many TRBV6-5 CASTPSGGGYNEQFF TGTGCCAGCACCCCGAGCGGGGGCGGGTACAATGAGCAGTTCTTC
. TRBJ2-7 many TRBV7-2 CASSLVFAGPEQYF TGTGCCAGCAGCTTGGTATTTGCGGGCCCAGAGCAGTACTTC
. TRBJ1-5 many TRBV2 CASSTRAETQHF TGTGCCAGCAGCACCCGGGCCGAAACCCAGCATTTT
. TRBJ2-5 many TRBV7-2 CASSLGSQASRETQYF TGTGCCAGCAGCTTAGGTTCCCAGGCGTCTAGGGAGACCCAGTACTTC
. TRBJ2-3 many TRBV18 CASTRGLTDTQYF TGTGCCAGCACTAGGGGTCTGACAGATACGCAGTATTTT
. TRBJ1-1 many TRBV5-5 CASSLGRANTEAFF TGTGCCAGCAGCTTGGGCAGGGCGAACACTGAAGCTTTCTTT
TRBD1 TRBJ2-7 many TRBV5-6 CASSAGTDYEQYF TGTGCCAGCAGCGCCGGGACAGACTACGAGCAGTACTTC
. TRBJ2-3 many TRBV5-1 CASSSMPGSTDTQYF TGCGCCAGCAGCTCCATGCCGGGTAGCACAGATACGCAGTATTTT
. TRBJ1-5 many TRBV5-8 CASSLLTVEPQHF TGTGCCAGCAGCTTGCTGACAGTGGAGCCCCAGCATTTT
. TRBJ1-1 many TRBV7-2 CASSLVGGNTEAFF TGTGCCAGCAGCTTAGTTGGGGGTAACACTGAAGCTTTCTTT